What follows is one TCR beta chain and its context. Three rounds of nested PCR, following a modified ARM-PCR protocol, produced the TCRbeta library. Each CDR3 protein is one row after TCRdb ran MiXCR on the multiplex PCR reads. The sample includes fewer than 120,000 distinct CDR3 sequences, approximately 84% of them seen just once. This sample was taken from a study of tumor and adjacent non-tumor tissue in lung cancer. Study details: Histology: 11 to 13 adenocarcinoma, 2 squamous cell carcinoma, 1 small cell lung cancer.

The template was RNA from unsorted bulk tissue. V shed 7 bases and J shed 6 bases, with 21 bases lying between them. CDR3 length equals 14 residues. Germline V gene sequence: CDR1 SQVTM, CDR2 ANQGSEA. Sequenced: lung tumor tissue. V gene TRBV29-1 combines with J gene TRBJ1-2; no clear D. The source of this sequence is a man aged 65 to 85 with non-small cell lung cancer. As DNA, the CDR3 is TGCAGCGCCGAAAGAGGGAAGGCAAACCATGGCTACACCTTC. Protein sequence: CSAERGKANHGYTF.